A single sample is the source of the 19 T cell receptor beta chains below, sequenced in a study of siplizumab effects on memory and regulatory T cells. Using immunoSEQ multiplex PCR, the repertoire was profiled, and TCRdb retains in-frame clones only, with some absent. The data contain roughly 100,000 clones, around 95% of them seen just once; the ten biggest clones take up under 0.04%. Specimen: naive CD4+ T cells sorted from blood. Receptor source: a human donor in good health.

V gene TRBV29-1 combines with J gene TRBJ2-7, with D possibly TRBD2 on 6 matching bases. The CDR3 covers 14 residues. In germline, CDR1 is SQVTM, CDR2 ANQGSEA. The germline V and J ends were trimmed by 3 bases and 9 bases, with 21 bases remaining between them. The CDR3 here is CSVDGAGRPPGQYF. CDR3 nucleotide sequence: TGCAGCGTTGATGGGGCCGGGAGACCGCCCGGGCAGTACTTC.

CDR3 nucleotides: TGTGCCAGCAGTCCCGGCCAGCAGCTTTACAATGAGCAGTTCTTC. As protein: CASSPGQQLYNEQFF. The J gene is TRBJ2-1, the V gene TRBV27; D is unresolved. The V end was cut by 5 bases, the J end by 4 bases, with 15 bases between. This CDR3 has 15 residues. CDR1 and CDR2 (germline): MNHEY, SMNVEV (reference sequence).

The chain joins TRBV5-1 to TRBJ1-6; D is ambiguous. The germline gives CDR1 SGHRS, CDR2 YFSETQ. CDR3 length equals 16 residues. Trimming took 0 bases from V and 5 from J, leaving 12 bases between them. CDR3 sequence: CASSLGFGGNNSPLHF. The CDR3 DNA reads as TGCGCCAGCAGCTTGGGGTTCGGAGGGAATAATTCACCCCTCCACTTT.

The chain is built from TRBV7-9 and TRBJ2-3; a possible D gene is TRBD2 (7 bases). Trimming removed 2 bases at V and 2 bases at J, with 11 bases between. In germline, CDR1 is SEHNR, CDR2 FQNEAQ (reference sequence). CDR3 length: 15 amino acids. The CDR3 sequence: CASSLRGANTDTQYF. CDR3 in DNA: TGTGCCAGCAGCTTACGGGGGGCGAACACAGATACGCAGTATTTT.

The CDR3 DNA reads TGTGCCAGCAGCGTAGCCATCCAGGGGTTTGGAGAGACCCAGTACTTC. Residues: CASSVAIQGFGETQYF. The rearrangement joins TRBV9 to TRBJ2-5; D may be TRBD1 (6 bases). CDR1 and CDR2 (germline): SGDLS, YYNGEE. The CDR3 is made up of 16 amino acids. V was clipped by 0 bases and J by 4 bases, with 16 bases between them. The full variable domain, with the rest looked up from reference TRBV9 and TRBJ2-5, is DSGVTQTPKHLITATGQRVTLRCSPRSGDLSVYWYQQSLDQGLQFLIQYYNGEERAKGNILERFSAQQFPDLHSELNLSSLELGDSALYFCASSVAIQGFGETQYFGPGTRLLVL.

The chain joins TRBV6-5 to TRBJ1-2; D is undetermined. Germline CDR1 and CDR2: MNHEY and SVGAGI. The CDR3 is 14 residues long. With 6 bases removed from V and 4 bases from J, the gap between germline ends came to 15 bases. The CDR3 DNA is TGTGCCAGCAGCACTCGATTCCCACTCTATGGCTACACCTTC. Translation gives CASSTRFPLYGYTF.

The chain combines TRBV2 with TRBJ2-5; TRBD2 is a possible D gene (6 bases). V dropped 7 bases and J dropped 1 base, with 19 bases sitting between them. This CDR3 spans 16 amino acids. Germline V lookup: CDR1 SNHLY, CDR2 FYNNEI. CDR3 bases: TGTGCCAGCAAAGTGGGCGGGCGGGGCCCCCAAGAGACCCAGTACTTC. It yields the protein CASKVGGRGPQETQYF.

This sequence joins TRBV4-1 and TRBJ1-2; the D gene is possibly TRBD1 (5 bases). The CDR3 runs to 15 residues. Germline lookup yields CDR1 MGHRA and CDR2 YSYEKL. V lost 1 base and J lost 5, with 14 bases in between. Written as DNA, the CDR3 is TGCGCCAGCAGCCAAGGGCGTCAGGGAATTTATGGCTACACCTTC. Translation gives CASSQGRQGIYGYTF.

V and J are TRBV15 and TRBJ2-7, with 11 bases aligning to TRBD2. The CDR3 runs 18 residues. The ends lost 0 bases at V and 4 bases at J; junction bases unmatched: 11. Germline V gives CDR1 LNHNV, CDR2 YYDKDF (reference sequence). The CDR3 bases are TGTGCCACCAGCAGAGATAGGTCTCTAGCGGGGGGAAAATACGAGCAGTACTTC. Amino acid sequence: CATSRDRSLAGGKYEQYF.

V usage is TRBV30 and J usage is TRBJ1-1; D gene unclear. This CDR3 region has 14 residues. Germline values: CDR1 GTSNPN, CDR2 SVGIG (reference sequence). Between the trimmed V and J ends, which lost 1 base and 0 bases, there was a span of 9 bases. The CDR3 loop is CAWSARVMNTEAFF. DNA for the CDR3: TGTGCCTGGAGTGCTCGGGTAATGAACACTGAAGCTTTCTTT.

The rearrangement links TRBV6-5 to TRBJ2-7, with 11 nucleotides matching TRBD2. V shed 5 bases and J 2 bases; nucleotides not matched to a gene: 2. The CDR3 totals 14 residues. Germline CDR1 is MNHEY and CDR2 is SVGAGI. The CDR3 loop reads CASSQTSGAYEQYF. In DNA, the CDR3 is TGTGCCAGCAGTCAGACTAGCGGGGCCTACGAGCAGTACTTC.

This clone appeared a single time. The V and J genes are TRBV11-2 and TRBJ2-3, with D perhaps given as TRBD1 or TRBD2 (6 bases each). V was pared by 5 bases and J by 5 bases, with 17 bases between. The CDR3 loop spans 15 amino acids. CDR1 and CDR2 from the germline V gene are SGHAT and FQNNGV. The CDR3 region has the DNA TGTGCCAGCAGCCCTGTAGGGGGGTTGAAAGATACGCAGTATTTT. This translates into CASSPVGGLKDTQYF.

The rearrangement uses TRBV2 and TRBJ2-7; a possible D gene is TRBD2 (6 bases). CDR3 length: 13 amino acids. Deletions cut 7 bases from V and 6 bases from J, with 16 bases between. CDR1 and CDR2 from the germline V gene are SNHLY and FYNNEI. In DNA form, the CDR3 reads TGTGCCAGCATTTCTAGCGCTGTCAGCGAGCAGTACTTC. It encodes CASISSAVSEQYF. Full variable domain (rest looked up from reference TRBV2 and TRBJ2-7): EPEVTQTPSHQVTQMGQEVILRCVPISNHLYFYWYRQILGQKVEFLVSFYNNEISEKSEIFDDQFSVERPDGSNFTLKIRSTKLEDSAMYFCASISSAVSEQYFGPGTRLTVT.

CDR3 loop: CASSTSSRSGNTIYF. Written as DNA, the CDR3 is TGTGCCAGCAGTACCTCTTCGCGATCTGGAAACACCATATATTTT. The chain uses TRBV9 and TRBJ1-3; no definite D call. V was trimmed by 5 bases and J by 1 base, leaving 13 bases between them. The CDR3 runs to 15 residues. From germline, CDR1 is SGDLS and CDR2 YYNGEE.

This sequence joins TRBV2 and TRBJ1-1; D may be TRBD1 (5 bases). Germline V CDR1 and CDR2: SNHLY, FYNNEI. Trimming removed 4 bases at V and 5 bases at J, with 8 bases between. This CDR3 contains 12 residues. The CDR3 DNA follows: TGTGCCAGCAGTGTCAGGGTGACTGAAGCTTTCTTT. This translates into CASSVRVTEAFF.

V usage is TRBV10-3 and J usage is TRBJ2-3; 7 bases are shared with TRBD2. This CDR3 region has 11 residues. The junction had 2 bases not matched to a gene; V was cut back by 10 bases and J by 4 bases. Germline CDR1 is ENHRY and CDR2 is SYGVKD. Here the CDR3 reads CATSGADTQYF. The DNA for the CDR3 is TGTGCCACCAGCGGGGCAGATACGCAGTATTTT.

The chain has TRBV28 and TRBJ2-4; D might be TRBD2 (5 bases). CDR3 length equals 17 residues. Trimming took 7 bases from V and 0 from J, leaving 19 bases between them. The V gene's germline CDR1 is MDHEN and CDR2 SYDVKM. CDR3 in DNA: TGTGCCAGCATCAGCGGCCTCGTCCCCATAGCCAAAAACATTCAGTACTTC. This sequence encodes CASISGLVPIAKNIQYF.

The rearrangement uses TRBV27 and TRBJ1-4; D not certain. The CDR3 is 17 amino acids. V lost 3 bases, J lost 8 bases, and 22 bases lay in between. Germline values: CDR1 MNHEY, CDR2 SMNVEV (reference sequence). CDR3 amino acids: CASSFVEGQRTGEKLFF. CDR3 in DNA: TGTGCCAGCAGTTTCGTGGAAGGGCAACGGACCGGGGAAAAACTGTTTTTT.

CDR3 bases: TGTGCCAGCAGCCCGGCGGGTAGCGGCGGACAAGAGACCCAGTACTTC. Protein: CASSPAGSGGQETQYF. The rearrangement uses TRBV9 and TRBJ2-5; a weak D match, TRBD2 (6 bases). V shed 4 bases and J shed 2 bases, with 18 bases lying between them. The CDR3 covers 16 residues. The germline CDR1 and CDR2 sequences are SGDLS and YYNGEE.